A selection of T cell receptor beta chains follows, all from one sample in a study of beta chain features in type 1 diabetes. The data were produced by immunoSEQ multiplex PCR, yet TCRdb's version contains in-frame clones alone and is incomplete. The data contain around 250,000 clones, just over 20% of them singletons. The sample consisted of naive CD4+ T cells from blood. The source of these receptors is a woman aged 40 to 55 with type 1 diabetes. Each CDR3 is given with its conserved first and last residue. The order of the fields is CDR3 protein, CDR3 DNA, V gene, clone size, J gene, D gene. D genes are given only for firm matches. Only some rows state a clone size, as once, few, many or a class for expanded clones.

CASSIEDRGVAAFF	TGTGCCAGTAGTATAGAAGACAGGGGAGTCGCAGCTTTCTTT	TRBV19	.	TRBJ1-1	TRBD1
CASSRDRYSDGYTF	TGTGCCAGCAGCCGGGACAGGTATTCGGATGGCTACACCTTC	TRBV11-1	.	TRBJ1-2	TRBD1
CASSENRQETQYF	TGTGCCAGCAGTGAAAACAGGCAAGAGACCCAGTACTTC	TRBV2	.	TRBJ2-5	.
CASSYADSGANVLTF	TGTGCCAGCAGTTACGCAGACTCTGGGGCCAACGTCCTGACTTTC	TRBV6-6	.	TRBJ2-6	.
CAWAGQGNQPQHF	TGTGCCTGGGCAGGACAGGGCAATCAGCCCCAGCATTTT	TRBV30	.	TRBJ1-5	TRBD1
CASSLSTVQDGYTF	TGTGCCAGCAGTTTATCCACAGTGCAGGATGGCTACACCTTC	TRBV27	.	TRBJ1-2	.
CASSLAEDLEQFF	TGTGCCAGCAGCTTAGCGGAGGATCTTGAGCAGTTCTTC	TRBV11-2	.	TRBJ2-1	.
CATRSTGRSSNQPQHF	TGTGCCACCCGATCAACCGGGAGGTCAAGCAATCAGCCCCAGCATTTT	TRBV15	.	TRBJ1-5	.
CASRPTGGQETQYF	TGTGCCAGCAGACCAACAGGGGGGCAAGAGACCCAGTACTTC	TRBV11-2	few	TRBJ2-5	TRBD1
CAASGLEGFGYEQYF	TGTGCCGCCTCGGGACTAGAAGGATTCGGGTACGAGCAGTACTTC	TRBV28	few	TRBJ2-7	TRBD2
CASRVQVTEAFF	TGTGCCAGCAGGGTACAGGTCACTGAAGCTTTCTTT	TRBV2	few	TRBJ1-1	.
CAWRGGPGELFF	TGTGCCTGGAGAGGGGGCCCCGGGGAGCTGTTTTTT	TRBV30	few	TRBJ2-2	TRBD1
CASRLAGGGDTQYF	TGTGCCAGCAGGTTAGCGGGGGGCGGCGATACGCAGTATTTT	TRBV5-4	.	TRBJ2-3	TRBD2
CASSWSSYGYTF	TGTGCCAGCAGCTGGTCGAGCTATGGCTACACCTTC	TRBV28	.	TRBJ1-2	.
CASSDRDRSNEKLFF	TGCGCCAGCAGCGACCGGGACAGGTCTAATGAAAAACTGTTTTTT	TRBV4-1	.	TRBJ1-4	TRBD1
CASSSTGKNIQYF	TGTGCCAGCAGCTCTACGGGGAAAAACATTCAGTACTTC	TRBV13	few	TRBJ2-4	.
CAIRQATNYGYTF	TGTGCCATCAGACAGGCGACTAACTATGGCTACACCTTC	TRBV10-3	few	TRBJ1-2	.
CASSARQGNNSPLHF	TGTGCCAGCAGTGCACGACAGGGCAATAATTCACCCCTCCACTTT	TRBV2	few	TRBJ1-6	TRBD1
CASSQARTGRDYGYTF	TGCGCCAGCAGCCAAGCCCGGACAGGCCGAGACTATGGCTACACCTTC	TRBV4-3	.	TRBJ1-2	TRBD1
CASTTSPTNTGELFF	TGTGCCAGCACAACTTCCCCTACGAACACCGGGGAGCTGTTTTTT	TRBV2	.	TRBJ2-2	.
CASSLEFEQYF	TGTGCCAGCAGCTTAGAGTTCGAGCAGTACTTC	TRBV5-6	few	TRBJ2-7	.
CASSLRSYEQYF	TGTGCCAGCTCACTCCGCTCCTACGAGCAGTACTTC	TRBV18	.	TRBJ2-7	.
CASSQRGGDTEAFF	TGTGCCAGCAGCCAAAGGGGGGGGGACACTGAAGCTTTCTTT	TRBV4-2	.	TRBJ1-1	.
CASSFQGSPLHF	TGTGCCAGCAGCTTTCAGGGATCACCCCTCCACTTT	TRBV7-2	few	TRBJ1-6	.
CASSLGGTVYEQYF	TGTGCCAGCAGCTTAGGCGGGACAGTCTACGAGCAGTACTTC	TRBV11-3	.	TRBJ2-7	.
CASINSILAKNIQYF	TGTGCCAGCATTAATAGTATCCTAGCCAAAAACATTCAGTACTTC	TRBV2	.	TRBJ2-4	.
CASSPLEGGGEKLFF	TGTGCCAGCAGTCCCCTCGAAGGCGGAGGAGAAAAACTGTTTTTT	TRBV2	few	TRBJ1-4	.
CASSRLDSSGGRYEQYF	TGCGCCAGCAGCCGCCTCGATTCTAGCGGAGGCCGCTACGAGCAGTACTTC	TRBV4-1	few	TRBJ2-7	TRBD2
CASTPGGPNTGELFF	TGTGCCAGCACGCCCGGGGGTCCGAACACCGGGGAGCTGTTTTTT	TRBV5-4	once	TRBJ2-2	.
CASSLRQGVDEQFF	TGTGCCAGCAGCTTACGACAGGGGGTAGATGAGCAGTTCTTC	TRBV7-9	few	TRBJ2-1	TRBD1
CSVVGGPPNTEAFF	TGCAGCGTTGTAGGGGGACCGCCGAACACTGAAGCTTTCTTT	TRBV29-1	few	TRBJ1-1	.
CASSLGSRQGYAVQYF	TGCGCCAGCAGCTTGGGCTCTCGCCAGGGCTACGCGGTTCAGTACTTC	TRBV5-1	.	TRBJ2-7	.
CASSLRTSVADTQYF	TGTGCCAGCAGCTTAAGGACTAGCGTGGCAGATACGCAGTATTTT	TRBV7-2	.	TRBJ2-3	TRBD2
CATSRGGLASDTQYF	TGTGCCACCAGCAGAGGGGGACTAGCGTCAGATACGCAGTATTTT	TRBV15	few	TRBJ2-3	TRBD2
CATSRTGGDRGYTF	TGTGCCACCAGTAGGACAGGGGGCGACCGTGGCTACACCTTC	TRBV15	.	TRBJ1-2	TRBD1
CASTTSGETKNIQYF	TGTGCCAGCACCACCTCCGGGGAAACCAAAAACATTCAGTACTTC	TRBV28	few	TRBJ2-4	.
CASLTGNTEAFF	TGTGCCAGCCTGACAGGAAACACTGAAGCTTTCTTT	TRBV2	.	TRBJ1-1	.
CASSSSGTALTDTQYF	TGTGCCAGCAGCTCATCCGGGACAGCCCTCACAGATACGCAGTATTTT	TRBV5-4	.	TRBJ2-3	TRBD1
CASSPTAGPLSNQPQHF	TGTGCCAGCTCACCTACGGCGGGACCGCTGAGCAATCAGCCCCAGCATTTT	TRBV18	.	TRBJ1-5	.
CASSLGLGIEQFF	TGCGCCAGCAGCCTGGGCCTCGGGATTGAGCAGTTCTTC	TRBV5-1	.	TRBJ2-1	.
CASCASGETQYF	TGCGCCAGCTGTGCCTCAGGGGAGACCCAGTACTTC	TRBV5-1	.	TRBJ2-5	.
CASSMGRPYEQYF	TGTGCCAGTAGTATGGGCCGTCCCTACGAGCAGTACTTC	TRBV19	few	TRBJ2-7	.
CASSRDSTGGYEQYF	TGTGCCAGCAGCCGGGACAGCACAGGGGGCTACGAGCAGTACTTC	TRBV7-9	few	TRBJ2-7	TRBD1
CSVATGREDQPQHF	TGCAGCGTTGCCACGGGCAGGGAAGATCAGCCCCAGCATTTT	TRBV29-1	few	TRBJ1-5	.
CASSRRGQEDNEQFF	TGTGCCAGCAGCCGACGGGGACAGGAAGACAATGAGCAGTTCTTC	TRBV7-9	.	TRBJ2-1	TRBD1